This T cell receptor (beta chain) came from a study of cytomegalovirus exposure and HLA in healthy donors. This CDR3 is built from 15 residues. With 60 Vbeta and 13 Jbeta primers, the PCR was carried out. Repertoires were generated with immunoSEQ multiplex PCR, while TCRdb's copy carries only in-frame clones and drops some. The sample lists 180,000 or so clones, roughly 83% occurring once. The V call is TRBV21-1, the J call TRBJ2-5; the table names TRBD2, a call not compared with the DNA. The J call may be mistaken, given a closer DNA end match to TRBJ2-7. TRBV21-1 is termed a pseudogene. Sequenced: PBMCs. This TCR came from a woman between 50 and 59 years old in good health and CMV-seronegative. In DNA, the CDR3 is TGTGCCAGCAGCCGTAGCGGGAGGGCCCTTTGCGAGCAGTACTTC. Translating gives CASSRSGRALCEQYF.